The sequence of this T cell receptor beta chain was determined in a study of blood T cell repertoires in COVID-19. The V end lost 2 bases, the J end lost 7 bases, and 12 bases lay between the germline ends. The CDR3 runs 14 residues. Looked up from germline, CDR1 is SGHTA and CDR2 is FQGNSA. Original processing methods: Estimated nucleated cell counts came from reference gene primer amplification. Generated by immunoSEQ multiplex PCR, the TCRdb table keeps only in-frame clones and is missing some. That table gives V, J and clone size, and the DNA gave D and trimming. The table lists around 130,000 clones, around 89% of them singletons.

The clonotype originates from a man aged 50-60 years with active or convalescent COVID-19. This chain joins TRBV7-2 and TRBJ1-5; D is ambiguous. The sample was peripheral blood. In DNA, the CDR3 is TGTGCCAGCAGCTTACGCTCGGCGGAGCAGCCCCAGCATTTT. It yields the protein CASSLRSAEQPQHF.